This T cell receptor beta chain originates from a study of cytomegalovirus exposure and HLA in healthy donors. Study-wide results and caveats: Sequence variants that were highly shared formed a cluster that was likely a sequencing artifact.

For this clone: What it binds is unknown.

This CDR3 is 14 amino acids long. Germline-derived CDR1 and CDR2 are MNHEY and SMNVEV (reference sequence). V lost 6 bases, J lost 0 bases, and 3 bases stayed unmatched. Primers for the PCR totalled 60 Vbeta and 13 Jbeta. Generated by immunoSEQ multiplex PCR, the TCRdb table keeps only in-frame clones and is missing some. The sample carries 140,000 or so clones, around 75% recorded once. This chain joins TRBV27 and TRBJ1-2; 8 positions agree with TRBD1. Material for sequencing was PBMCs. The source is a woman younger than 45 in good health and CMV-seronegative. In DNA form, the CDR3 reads TGTGCCAGCAGGCGACAGGGGCCTAACTATGGCTACACCTTC. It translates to CASRRQGPNYGYTF.